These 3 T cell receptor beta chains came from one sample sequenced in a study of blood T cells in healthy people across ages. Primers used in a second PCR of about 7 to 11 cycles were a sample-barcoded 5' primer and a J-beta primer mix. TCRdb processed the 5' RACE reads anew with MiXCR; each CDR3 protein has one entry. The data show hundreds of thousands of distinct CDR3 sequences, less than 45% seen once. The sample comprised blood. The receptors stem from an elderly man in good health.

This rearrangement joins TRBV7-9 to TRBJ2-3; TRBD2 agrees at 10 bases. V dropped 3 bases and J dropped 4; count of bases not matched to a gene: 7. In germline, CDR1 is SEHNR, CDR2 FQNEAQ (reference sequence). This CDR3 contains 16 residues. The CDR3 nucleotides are TGTGCCAGCAGCTTGTGGAGCGGGGGGGCGGCAGATACGCAGTATTTT. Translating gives CASSLWSGGAADTQYF.

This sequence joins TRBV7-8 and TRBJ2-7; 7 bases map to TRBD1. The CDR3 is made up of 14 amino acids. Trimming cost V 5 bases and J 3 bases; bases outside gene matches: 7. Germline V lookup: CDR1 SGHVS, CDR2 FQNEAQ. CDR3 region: CASSPGTVNYEQYF. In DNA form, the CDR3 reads TGTGCCAGCAGCCCCGGGACAGTTAACTACGAGCAGTACTTC.

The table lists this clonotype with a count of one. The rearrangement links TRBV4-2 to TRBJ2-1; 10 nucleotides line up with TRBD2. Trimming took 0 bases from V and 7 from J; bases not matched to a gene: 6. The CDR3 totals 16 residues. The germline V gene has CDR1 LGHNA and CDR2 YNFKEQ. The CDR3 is CASSQEGGLAWNEQFF. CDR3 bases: TGTGCCAGCAGCCAAGAAGGGGGACTAGCGTGGAATGAGCAGTTCTTC.